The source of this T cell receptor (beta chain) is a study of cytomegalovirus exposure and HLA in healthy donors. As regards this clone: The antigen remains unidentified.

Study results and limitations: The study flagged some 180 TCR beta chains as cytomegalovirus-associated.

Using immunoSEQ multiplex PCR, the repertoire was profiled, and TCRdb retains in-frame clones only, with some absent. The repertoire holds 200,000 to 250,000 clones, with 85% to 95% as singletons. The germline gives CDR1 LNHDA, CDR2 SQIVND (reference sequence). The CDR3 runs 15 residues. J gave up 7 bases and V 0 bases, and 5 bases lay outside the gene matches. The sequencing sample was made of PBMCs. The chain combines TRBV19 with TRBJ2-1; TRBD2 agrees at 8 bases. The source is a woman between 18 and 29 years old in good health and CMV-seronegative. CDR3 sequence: CASSIEAGVKNEQFF. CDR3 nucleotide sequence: TGTGCCAGTAGTATAGAAGCGGGAGTAAAAAATGAGCAGTTCTTC.